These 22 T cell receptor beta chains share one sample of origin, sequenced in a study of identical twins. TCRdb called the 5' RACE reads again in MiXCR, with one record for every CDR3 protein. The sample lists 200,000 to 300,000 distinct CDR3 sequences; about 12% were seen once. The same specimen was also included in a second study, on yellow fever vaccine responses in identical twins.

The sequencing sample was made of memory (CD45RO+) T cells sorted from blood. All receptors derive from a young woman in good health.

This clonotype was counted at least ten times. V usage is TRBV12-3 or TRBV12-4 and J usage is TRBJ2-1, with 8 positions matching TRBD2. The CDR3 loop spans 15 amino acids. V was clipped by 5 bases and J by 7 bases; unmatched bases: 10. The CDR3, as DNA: TGTGCCAGCAGTCCTATACTAGCGGAGCGAAATGAGCAGTTCTTC. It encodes CASSPILAERNEQFF.

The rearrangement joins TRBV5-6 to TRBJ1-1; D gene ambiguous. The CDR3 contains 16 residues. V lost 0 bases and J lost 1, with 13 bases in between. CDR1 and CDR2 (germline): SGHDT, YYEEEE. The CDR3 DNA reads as TGTGCCAGCAGCTTGGGTTTATTTGCGGCGAACACTGAAGCTTTCTTT. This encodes CASSLGLFAANTEAFF.

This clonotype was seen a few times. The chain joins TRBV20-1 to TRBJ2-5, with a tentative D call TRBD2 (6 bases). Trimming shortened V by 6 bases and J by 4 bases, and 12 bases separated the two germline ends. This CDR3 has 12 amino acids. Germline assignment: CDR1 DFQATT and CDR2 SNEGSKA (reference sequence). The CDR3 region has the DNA TGCAGTGCGTTGACTAGAGGAGAGACCCAGTACTTC. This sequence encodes CSALTRGETQYF.

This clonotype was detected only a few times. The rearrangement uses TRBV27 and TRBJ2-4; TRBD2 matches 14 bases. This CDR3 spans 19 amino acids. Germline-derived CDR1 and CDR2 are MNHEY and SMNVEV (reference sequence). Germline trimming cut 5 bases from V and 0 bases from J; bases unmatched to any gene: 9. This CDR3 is CASSPGLAGGPLAKNIQYF. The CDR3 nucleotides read TGTGCCAGCAGTCCCGGACTAGCGGGAGGTCCACTAGCCAAAAACATTCAGTACTTC.

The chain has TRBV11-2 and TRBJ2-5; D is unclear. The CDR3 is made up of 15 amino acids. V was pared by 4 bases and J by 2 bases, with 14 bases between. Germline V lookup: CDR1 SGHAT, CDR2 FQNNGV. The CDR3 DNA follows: TGTGCCAGCAGCTCAGGAGATCGGCAGCAAGAGACCCAGTACTTC. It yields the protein CASSSGDRQQETQYF.

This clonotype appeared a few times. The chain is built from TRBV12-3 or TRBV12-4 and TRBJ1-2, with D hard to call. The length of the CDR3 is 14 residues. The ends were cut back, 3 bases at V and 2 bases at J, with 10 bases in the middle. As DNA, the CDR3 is TGTGCCAGCAGTTTTCGACCGACCAACTATGGCTACACCTTC. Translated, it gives CASSFRPTNYGYTF.

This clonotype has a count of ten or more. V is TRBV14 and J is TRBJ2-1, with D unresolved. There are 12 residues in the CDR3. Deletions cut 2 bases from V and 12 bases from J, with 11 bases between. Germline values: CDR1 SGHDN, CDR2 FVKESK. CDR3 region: CASSQIEQSQFF. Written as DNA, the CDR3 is TGTGCCAGCAGCCAAATAGAACAATCGCAGTTCTTC.

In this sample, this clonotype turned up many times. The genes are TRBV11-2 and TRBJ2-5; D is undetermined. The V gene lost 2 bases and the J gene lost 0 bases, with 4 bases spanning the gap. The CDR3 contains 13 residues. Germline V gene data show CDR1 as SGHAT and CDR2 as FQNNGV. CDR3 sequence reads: CASSLSYQETQYF. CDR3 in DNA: TGTGCCAGCAGCTTAAGCTACCAAGAGACCCAGTACTTC.

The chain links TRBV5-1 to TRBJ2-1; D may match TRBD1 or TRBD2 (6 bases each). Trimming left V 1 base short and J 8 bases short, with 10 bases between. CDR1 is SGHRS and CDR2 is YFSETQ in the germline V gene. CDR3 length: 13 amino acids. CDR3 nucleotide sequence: TGCGCCAGCAGCTTGAGGGGGGCAGATGAGCAGTTCTTC. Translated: CASSLRGADEQFF.

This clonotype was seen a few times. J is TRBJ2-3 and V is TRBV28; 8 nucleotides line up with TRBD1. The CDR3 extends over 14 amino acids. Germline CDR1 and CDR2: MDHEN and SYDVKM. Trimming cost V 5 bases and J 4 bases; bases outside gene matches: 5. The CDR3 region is CASSKQGVADTQYF. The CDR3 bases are TGTGCCAGCAGTAAACAGGGGGTGGCAGATACGCAGTATTTT.

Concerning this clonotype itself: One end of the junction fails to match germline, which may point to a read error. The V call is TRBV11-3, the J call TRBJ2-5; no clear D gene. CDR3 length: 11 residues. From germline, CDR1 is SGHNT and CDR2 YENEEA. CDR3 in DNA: TGTGCCAGCAGCCCCAGCACAAGGGATCACTTC. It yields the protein CASSPSTRDHF. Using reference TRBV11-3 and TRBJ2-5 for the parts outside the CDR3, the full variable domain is EAGVVQSPRYKIIEKKQPVAFWCNPISGHNTLYWYLQNLGQGPELLIRYENEEAVDDSQLPKDRFSAERLKGVDSTLKIQPAELGDSAVYLCASSPSTRDHFGPGTRLLVL.

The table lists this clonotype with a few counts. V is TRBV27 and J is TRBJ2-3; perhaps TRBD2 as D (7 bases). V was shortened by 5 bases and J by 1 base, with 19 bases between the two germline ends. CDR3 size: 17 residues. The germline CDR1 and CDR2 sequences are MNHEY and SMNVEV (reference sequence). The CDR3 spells CASSLRGGGQGTDTQYF. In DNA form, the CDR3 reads TGTGCCAGCAGTCTACGGGGAGGGGGGCAAGGCACAGATACGCAGTATTTT.

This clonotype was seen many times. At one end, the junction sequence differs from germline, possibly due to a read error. The CDR3 loop reads CRATTSGGSSYEQYF. CDR3 sequence (DNA): TGCAGAGCTACCACTAGCGGGGGAAGCTCCTACGAGCAGTACTTC. V gene TRBV20-1 combines with J gene TRBJ2-7, with TRBD2 matching over 11 bases. CDR1 and CDR2 (germline): DFQATT, SNEGSKA (reference sequence). This CDR3 has 15 amino acids.

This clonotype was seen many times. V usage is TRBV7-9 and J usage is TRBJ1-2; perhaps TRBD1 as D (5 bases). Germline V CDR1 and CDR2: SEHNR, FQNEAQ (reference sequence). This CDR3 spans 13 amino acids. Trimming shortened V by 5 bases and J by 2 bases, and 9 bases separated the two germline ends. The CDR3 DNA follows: TGTGCCAGCAGCCAGACAGAAAACTATGGCTACACCTTC. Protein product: CASSQTENYGYTF. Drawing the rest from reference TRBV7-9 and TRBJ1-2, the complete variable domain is DTGVSQNPRHKITKRGQNVTFRCDPISEHNRLYWYRQTLGQGPEFLTYFQNEAQLEKSRLLSDRFSAERPKGSFSTLEIQRTEQGDSAMYLCASSQTENYGYTFGSGTRLTVV.

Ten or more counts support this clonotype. The CDR3, as DNA: TGTGCCAGCAGTATCGTCACCAATCAGCCCCAGCATTTT. Protein: CASSIVTNQPQHF. The V gene is TRBV12-3 or TRBV12-4, the J gene TRBJ1-5; D is unresolved. This CDR3 spans 13 amino acids. Trimming removed 5 bases from V and 3 bases from J, with 8 bases in between.

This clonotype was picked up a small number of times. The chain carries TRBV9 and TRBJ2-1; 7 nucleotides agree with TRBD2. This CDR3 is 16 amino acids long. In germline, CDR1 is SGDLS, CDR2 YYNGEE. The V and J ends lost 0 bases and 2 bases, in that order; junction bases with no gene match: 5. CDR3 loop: CASSVGSGTTYNEQFF. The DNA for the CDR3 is TGTGCCAGCAGCGTAGGGTCGGGGACTACCTACAATGAGCAGTTCTTC.

The CDR3 DNA reads as TGCAGTGCTAGAGGAGACAGGGGTTCGTATCAGCCCCAGCATTTT. Protein product: CSARGDRGSYQPQHF. The gene calls are TRBV20-1 and TRBJ1-5; 8 bases are shared with TRBD1. The J segment lost 5 bases and the V segment lost 1 base, leaving 7 bases of the junction unmatched. The CDR3 extends over 15 amino acids. Germline V CDR1 and CDR2: DFQATT, SNEGSKA (reference sequence).

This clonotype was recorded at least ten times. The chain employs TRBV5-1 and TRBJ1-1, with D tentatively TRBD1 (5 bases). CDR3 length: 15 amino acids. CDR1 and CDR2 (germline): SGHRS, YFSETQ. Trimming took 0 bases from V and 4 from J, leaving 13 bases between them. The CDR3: CASSLVGGYSTEAFF. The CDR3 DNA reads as TGCGCCAGCAGCTTGGTCGGGGGGTATTCCACTGAAGCTTTCTTT.

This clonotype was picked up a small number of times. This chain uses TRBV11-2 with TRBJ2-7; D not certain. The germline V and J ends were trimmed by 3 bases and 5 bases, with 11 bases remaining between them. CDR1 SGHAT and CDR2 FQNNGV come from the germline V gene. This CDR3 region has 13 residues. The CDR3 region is CASSLLVRHEQYF. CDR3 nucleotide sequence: TGTGCCAGCAGCTTGCTAGTCCGCCACGAGCAGTACTTC.

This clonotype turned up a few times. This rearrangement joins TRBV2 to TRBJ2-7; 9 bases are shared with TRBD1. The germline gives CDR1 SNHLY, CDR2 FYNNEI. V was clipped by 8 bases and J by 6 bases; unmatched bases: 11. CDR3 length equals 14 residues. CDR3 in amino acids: CASGPGQGRGEQYF. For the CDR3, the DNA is TGTGCCAGCGGCCCGGGACAGGGTCGAGGCGAGCAGTACTTC.

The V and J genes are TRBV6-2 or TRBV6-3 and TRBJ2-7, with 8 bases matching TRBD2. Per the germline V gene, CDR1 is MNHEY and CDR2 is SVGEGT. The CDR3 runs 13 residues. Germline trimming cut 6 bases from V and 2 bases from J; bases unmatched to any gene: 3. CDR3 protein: CASRVAGTYEQYF. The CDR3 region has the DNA TGTGCCAGCAGAGTAGCGGGGACCTACGAGCAGTACTTC.

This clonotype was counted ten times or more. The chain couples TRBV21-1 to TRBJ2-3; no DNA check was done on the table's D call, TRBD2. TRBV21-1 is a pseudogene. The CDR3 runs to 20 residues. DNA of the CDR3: TGTGCCAGCAACTTCATGGGACTAGCGGGATGTCGCACTAGCACAGATACGCAGTATTTT. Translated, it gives CASNFMGLAGCRTSTDTQYF.